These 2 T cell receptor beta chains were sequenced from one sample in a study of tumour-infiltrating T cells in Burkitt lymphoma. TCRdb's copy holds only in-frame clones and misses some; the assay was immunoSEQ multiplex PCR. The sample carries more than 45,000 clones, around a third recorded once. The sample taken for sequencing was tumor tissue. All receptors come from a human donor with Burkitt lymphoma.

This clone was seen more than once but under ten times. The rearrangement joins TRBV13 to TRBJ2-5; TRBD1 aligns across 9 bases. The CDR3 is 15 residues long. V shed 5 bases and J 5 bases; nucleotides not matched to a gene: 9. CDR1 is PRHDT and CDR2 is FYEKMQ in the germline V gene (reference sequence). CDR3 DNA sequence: TGTGCCAGCAGCCCCGGGACAGGGTCTTTGGAGACCCAGTACTTC. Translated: CASSPGTGSLETQYF.

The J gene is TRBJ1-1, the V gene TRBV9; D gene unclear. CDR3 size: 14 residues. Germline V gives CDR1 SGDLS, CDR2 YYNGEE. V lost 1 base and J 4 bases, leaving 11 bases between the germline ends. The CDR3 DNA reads TGTGCCAGCAGCGTACCCACCCAGAGCACTGAAGCTTTCTTT. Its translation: CASSVPTQSTEAFF.